These 28 T cell receptor beta chains share one sample of origin, sequenced in a study of cytotoxic CD8 clonotypes in ibrutinib-treated CLL. The table came from immunoSEQ multiplex PCR; TCRdb's copy has only in-frame clones and leaves some out. The sample lists under 300,000 clones; roughly three quarters were seen once. The material sequenced was PBMCs, taken at disease progression, from a patient treated with ibrutinib. The receptors were sampled from a human donor with chronic lymphocytic leukemia.

V is TRBV11-3 and J is TRBJ2-7, with 7 nucleotides matching TRBD1. The CDR3 sequence is 13 residues long. Germline assignment: CDR1 SGHNT and CDR2 YENEEA. Trimming took 5 bases from V and 6 from J; bases not matched to a gene: 7. In nucleotides, the CDR3 is TGTGCCAGCAGCAAGACAGGGTCGGGCGAGCAGTACTTC. Its translation: CASSKTGSGEQYF. Combining the CDR3 with reference TRBV11-3 and TRBJ2-7 gives the whole variable domain EAGVVQSPRYKIIEKKQPVAFWCNPISGHNTLYWYLQNLGQGPELLIRYENEEAVDDSQLPKDRFSAERLKGVDSTLKIQPAELGDSAVYLCASSKTGSGEQYFGPGTRLTVT.

CDR3 sequence reads: CASSLTGSRTDTQYF. CDR3 nucleotide sequence: TGCGCCAGCAGCTTGACAGGTTCTCGCACAGATACGCAGTATTTT. The chain is built from TRBV5-1 and TRBJ2-3; tentative D call: TRBD1 (5 bases). Trimming cost V 1 base and J 1 base, with 10 bases left between them. The CDR3 is 15 residues long. Germline V CDR1 and CDR2: SGHRS, YFSETQ.

V usage is TRBV27 and J usage is TRBJ1-1, with 7 bases lining up with TRBD1. Germline V gene data show CDR1 as MNHEY and CDR2 as SMNVEV (reference sequence). The CDR3 sequence is 14 residues long. Trimming at V came to 4 bases and at J to 11 bases, leaving 13 bases not matched to a gene. The chain's CDR3 is CASSSDRVRYRAFF. The CDR3 nucleotides are TGTGCCAGCAGTTCAGACAGGGTACGTTATAGGGCTTTCTTT.

The J gene is TRBJ1-2, the V gene TRBV10-3; no firm D call. The V end was cut by 4 bases, the J end by 5 bases, with 23 bases between. Germline V CDR1 and CDR2: ENHRY, SYGVKD. The CDR3 extends over 17 amino acids. Written as DNA, the CDR3 is TGTGCCATCAGTGGCCCGGGCGGGCCCACGGGGAGATATGGCTACACCTTC. This gives the protein CAISGPGGPTGRYGYTF.

The V gene is TRBV25-1, the J gene TRBJ1-5; D gene ambiguous. V dropped 4 bases and J dropped 9 bases, with 10 bases sitting between them. Germline V gene lookup returns CDR1 MGHDK and CDR2 SYGVNS. There are 12 residues in the CDR3. CDR3 in DNA: TGTGCCAGCAGTGGCCCCCCAAGGCCCCAGCATTTT. It codes for CASSGPPRPQHF.

This chain uses TRBV9 with TRBJ2-6; D perhaps matches TRBD2 (7 bases). The V gene lost 4 bases and the J gene lost 0 bases, with 17 bases spanning the gap. Germline V gene data show CDR1 as SGDLS and CDR2 as YYNGEE. The CDR3 has 18 amino acids. The chain's CDR3 is CASSPLGRGGSGANVLTF. For the CDR3, the DNA is TGTGCCAGCAGCCCCTTAGGGAGGGGGGGCTCTGGGGCCAACGTCCTGACTTTC.

The chain employs TRBV29-1 and TRBJ2-7; perhaps TRBD2 as D (6 bases). The ends were cut back, 3 bases at V and 4 bases at J, with 7 bases in the middle. Germline V lookup: CDR1 SQVTM, CDR2 ANQGSEA. There are 11 residues in the CDR3. CDR3 nucleotides: TGCAGCGTTGATGGGGGGTACGAGCAGTACTTC. Encoded protein: CSVDGGYEQYF.

The rearrangement joins TRBV29-1 to TRBJ2-5, with D possibly being TRBD2 (6 bases). V was shortened by 8 bases and J by 1 base, with 17 bases between the two germline ends. Per the germline V gene, CDR1 is SQVTM and CDR2 is ANQGSEA. The CDR3 runs to 14 residues. The CDR3 reads CSFNPGLLQETQYF. The CDR3 nucleotides are TGCAGCTTTAATCCGGGACTTCTCCAAGAGACCCAGTACTTC.

The CDR3 protein is CATSRPASTQYF. The CDR3 DNA follows: TGTGCCACCAGCAGACCGGCTTCCACCCAGTACTTC. The rearrangement links TRBV15 to TRBJ2-5; D unclear. CDR3 length: 12 residues. Germline CDR1 reads LNHNV; CDR2 reads YYDKDF (reference sequence). V gave up 2 bases and J gave up 8 bases, with 9 bases separating them.

The V and J genes are TRBV28 and TRBJ2-1, with 12 bases matching TRBD2. Germline V lookup: CDR1 MDHEN, CDR2 SYDVKM. J gave up 5 bases and V 5 bases, and 13 bases lay outside the gene matches. This CDR3 spans 18 amino acids. CDR3 in DNA: TGTGCCAGCAGTCGGACTAGCGGGAAAATAGATTTCCACAATGAGCAGTTCTTC. It is translated as CASSRTSGKIDFHNEQFF.

V gene TRBV4-1 combines with J gene TRBJ2-7, with a tentative D call TRBD1 (6 bases). This CDR3 has 14 amino acids. The ends were cut back, 4 bases at V and 2 bases at J, with 12 bases in the middle. CDR1 is MGHRA, CDR2 YSYEKL, per germline. CDR3 residues: CASSPGTKTYEQYF. The CDR3 DNA is TGCGCCAGCAGCCCCGGGACAAAAACCTACGAGCAGTACTTC.

V usage is TRBV2 and J usage is TRBJ1-5, with a tentative D call TRBD1 (5 bases). The V end was cut by 2 bases, the J end by 5 bases, with 10 bases between. The CDR3 has 14 residues. From germline, CDR1 is SNHLY and CDR2 FYNNEI. The CDR3 DNA reads TGTGCCAGCAGTGAATTACAGGCTGATCAGCCCCAGCATTTT. Amino acids: CASSELQADQPQHF. The whole variable domain, remainder taken from reference TRBV2 and TRBJ1-5, is EPEVTQTPSHQVTQMGQEVILRCVPISNHLYFYWYRQILGQKVEFLVSFYNNEISEKSEIFDDQFSVERPDGSNFTLKIRSTKLEDSAMYFCASSELQADQPQHFGDGTRLSIL.

V usage is TRBV10-2 and J usage is TRBJ2-6, with unresolved D. The CDR3 is made up of 16 amino acids. The germline gives CDR1 WSHSY, CDR2 SAAADI. V was cut by 0 bases and J by 1 base, with 7 bases left in between. As DNA, the CDR3 is TGCGCCAGCAGTGAGTCCCATCCGTCTGGGGCCAACGTCCTGACTTTC. It encodes CASSESHPSGANVLTF.

The chain couples TRBV13 to TRBJ2-2; no definite D call. With 3 bases removed from V and 6 bases from J, the gap between germline ends came to 2 bases. The CDR3 has 11 residues. The germline CDR1 and CDR2 sequences are PRHDT and FYEKMQ (reference sequence). For the CDR3, the DNA is TGTGCCAGCAGCTTTTCCGGGGAGCTGTTTTTT. The encoded protein is CASSFSGELFF.

This clone was recorded once. The chain joins TRBV6-5 to TRBJ2-5; the D gene is possibly TRBD1 (5 bases). CDR1 MNHEY and CDR2 SVGAGI come from the germline V gene. The CDR3 is 14 amino acids. V shed 6 bases and J shed 2 bases, with 13 bases lying between them. CDR3 DNA: TGTGCCAGCAGCCAAAGGAGACAGCAAGAGACCCAGTACTTC. This gives the protein CASSQRRQQETQYF.

The chain is built from TRBV5-1 and TRBJ1-2, with TRBD1 as a possible D gene (5 bases). The CDR3 runs 14 residues. Germline V gene data show CDR1 as SGHRS and CDR2 as YFSETQ. Trimming stripped 2 bases from V and 7 bases from J, with 15 bases between. CDR3 region: CASSFAPLGGGYTF. Here the CDR3 DNA reads TGCGCCAGCAGCTTTGCCCCTCTCGGGGGTGGCTACACCTTC. Using reference TRBV5-1 and TRBJ1-2 for the parts outside the CDR3, the full variable domain is KAGVTQTPRYLIKTRGQQVTLSCSPISGHRSVSWYQQTPGQGLQFLFEYFSETQRNKGNFPGRFSGRQFSNSRSEMNVSTLELGDSALYLCASSFAPLGGGYTFGSGTRLTVV.

The V and J genes are TRBV7-6 and TRBJ2-7; 7 nucleotides align to TRBD1. CDR1 SGHVS and CDR2 FNYEAQ come from the germline V gene. The CDR3 totals 15 residues. The V gene end was trimmed by 3 bases and the J gene end by 1 base; junction bases not matched to a gene: 6. CDR3 loop: CASSFKQGVSYEQYF. The DNA for the CDR3 is TGTGCCAGCAGCTTTAAGCAGGGGGTTTCCTACGAGCAGTACTTC.

V is TRBV5-1 and J is TRBJ1-2; no firm D call. CDR1 and CDR2 (germline): SGHRS, YFSETQ. V was shortened by 4 bases and J by 2 bases, with 12 bases between the two germline ends. The CDR3 runs to 14 residues. The CDR3 region is CASSPDRPNYGYTF. The CDR3 bases are TGCGCCAGCAGCCCGGACCGGCCAAACTATGGCTACACCTTC.

The chain links TRBV4-3 to TRBJ1-1; a possible D gene is TRBD1 (6 bases). The germline V gene has CDR1 LGHNA and CDR2 YSLEER. With 4 bases removed from V and 4 bases from J, the gap between germline ends came to 13 bases. The CDR3 totals 14 residues. CDR3 in DNA: TGCGCCAGCAGCCGGGACAAATTATCCACTGAAGCTTTCTTT. Amino acids: CASSRDKLSTEAFF.

The chain employs TRBV18 and TRBJ2-7; tentatively, D is TRBD2 (5 bases). Per the germline V gene, CDR1 is KGHSH and CDR2 is LQKENI. The CDR3 consists of 13 residues. Trimming took off 2 bases at V and 5 bases at J, with 10 bases between the two ends. As DNA, the CDR3 is TGTGCCAGCTCACCAGCAGCGGTCCACGAGCAGTACTTC. Protein: CASSPAAVHEQYF.

The chain employs TRBV11-2 and TRBJ1-3; a possible D gene is TRBD1 (5 bases). The CDR3 is made up of 15 amino acids. CDR1 is SGHAT and CDR2 is FQNNGV in the germline V gene. V was clipped by 2 bases and J by 3 bases, with 11 bases between them. The CDR3 sequence: CASSLNGAGGNTIYF. CDR3 nucleotides: TGTGCCAGCAGCTTAAACGGGGCGGGTGGAAACACCATATATTTT.

The gene calls are TRBV11-3 and TRBJ2-2; 7 bases are a match to TRBD2. The germline V gene has CDR1 SGHNT and CDR2 YENEEA. The trim removed 5 bases at V and 1 base at J, leaving 4 bases unmatched. CDR3 length equals 15 residues. CDR3 amino acids: CASSPRGGNTGELFF. The CDR3 nucleotides are TGTGCCAGCAGCCCTCGCGGGGGGAACACCGGGGAGCTGTTTTTT.

Details on this clone: Germline is not matched at one junction end, which may reflect a read error. The V and J genes are TRBV6-5 and TRBJ2-3, with D perhaps matching TRBD1 or TRBD2 (6 bases each). This CDR3 contains 13 residues. Germline V gives CDR1 MNHEY, CDR2 SVGAGI. CDR3 bases: TGTGCCAGCACTTACAGGGACTCAGATACGCAGTATTTT. Its protein is CASTYRDSDTQYF.

The chain carries TRBV4-1 and TRBJ1-5; unclear D gene. The CDR3 spans 16 residues. Per germline, CDR1 MGHRA and CDR2 YSYEKL. The V end lost 0 bases, the J end lost 0 bases, and 9 bases lay between the germline ends. In nucleotides, the CDR3 is TGCGCCAGCAGCCAAGAAGGGCTAGCTAGCAATCAGCCCCAGCATTTT. It specifies CASSQEGLASNQPQHF.

The chain is built from TRBV5-5 and TRBJ2-6; no reliable D call. The CDR3 has 15 amino acids. The V end lost 4 bases, the J end lost 0 bases, and 8 bases lay between the germline ends. Germline V gives CDR1 SGHKS, CDR2 YYEKEE (reference sequence). The CDR3 nucleotides read TGTGCCAGCAGCCCCCGGGTCTCTGGGGCCAACGTCCTGACTTTC. Protein sequence: CASSPRVSGANVLTF.

This rearrangement joins TRBV9 to TRBJ2-3; TRBD1 might be the D (6 bases). The length of the CDR3 is 14 residues. Trimming removed 0 bases at V and 9 bases at J, with 14 bases between. CDR1 is SGDLS, CDR2 YYNGEE, per germline. CDR3: CASSVDWGTGTQYF. Here the CDR3 DNA reads TGTGCCAGCAGCGTAGACTGGGGCACAGGGACGCAGTATTTT.

The chain joins TRBV29-1 to TRBJ2-1; a weak D match, TRBD1 (6 bases). The germline gives CDR1 SQVTM, CDR2 ANQGSEA. V was cut by 7 bases and J by 4 bases, with 17 bases left in between. The CDR3 covers 14 residues. CDR3 bases: TGCAGCGGGACCATACAGGGTGCATACAATGAGCAGTTCTTC. This codes for CSGTIQGAYNEQFF.

V gene TRBV27 combines with J gene TRBJ2-2; D might be TRBD2 (7 bases). Trimming stripped 5 bases from V and 0 bases from J, with 19 bases between. The CDR3 runs 18 residues. Looked up from germline, CDR1 is MNHEY and CDR2 is SMNVEV (reference sequence). The CDR3 loop reads CASSTLGFGGPNTGELFF. In DNA form, the CDR3 reads TGTGCCAGCAGTACCTTGGGCTTCGGGGGGCCGAACACCGGGGAGCTGTTTTTT.